This record looks at one TCR beta chain sequence and its context. Its antigen remains unknown. The assay was immunoSEQ multiplex PCR, and TCRdb's table has in-frame clones only and misses some. The sample records fewer than 90,000 clones, around 90% being singletons. This record comes from a study of PD-1 blockade in classical Hodgkin lymphoma. Overall study findings and caveats: Differences between repertoires have undefined causes, possibly disease activity or prior therapy. Nivolumab initiated under 1 year post-ASCT led to patient exclusion. Complete responders entered with baseline diversity on par with newly diagnosed patients, the results showed.

Brentuximab vedotin exposure varied, and every patient relapsed after autologous stem cell transplantation. The germline V and J ends were trimmed by 1 base and 0 bases, with 12 bases remaining between them. Germline V gives CDR1 MGHRA, CDR2 YSYEKL. The CDR3 spans 16 residues. The chain has TRBV4-1 and TRBJ1-2; D is uncertain. The source is a human donor with classical Hodgkin lymphoma. Material: peripheral blood mononuclear cells (PBMCs), obtained at baseline. The CDR3 sequence is CASSQGVVETNYGYTF. The CDR3 DNA sequence: TGCGCCAGCAGCCAAGGGGTTGTGGAGACTAACTATGGCTACACCTTC.